The rows below give T cell receptor beta chains drawn from one sample of a study of blood T cell repertoires in COVID-19. TCRdb's table, derived via immunoSEQ multiplex PCR, lists solely in-frame clones and lacks some. The data contain roughly 140,000 clones, 80% of them singletons. Sequenced: peripheral blood. The receptors stem from a woman aged 50 to 60 with acute or convalescent COVID-19. Each CDR3 is given with its conserved first and last residue. Fields, in order: J gene, V gene, D gene, clone size, CDR3 DNA, CDR3 protein. D genes are given only for firm matches. Some rows mark clone size as missing; the rest say once, few, many or name a class of expanded clone.

TRBJ2-5,TRBV6-2/TRBV6-3,.,.,TGTGCCAGCAGTCGCGGACAGCAAGAGACCCAGTACTTC,CASSRGQQETQYF
TRBJ1-2,TRBV7-9,.,.,TGTGCCAGCCTTGTAACTGAGAACTATGGCTACACCTTC,CASLVTENYGYTF
TRBJ1-1,TRBV27,.,.,TGTGCCAGCAGGGAGTTGCAGGGTTACACTGAAGCTTTCTTT,CASRELQGYTEAFF
TRBJ1-1,TRBV4-2,.,few,TGTGCCAGCAGGGAAGAGGGATGGCCGAACACTGAAGCTTTCTTT,CASREEGWPNTEAFF
TRBJ2-3,TRBV9,TRBD2,.,TGTGCCAGCAGCGTAGGCCTAGCGGGAGATACGCAGTATTTT,CASSVGLAGDTQYF
TRBJ1-2,TRBV24-1,TRBD1,.,TGTGCCACCAGTGATAAGGACAGGGGAAATAACTATGGCTACACCTTC,CATSDKDRGNNYGYTF
TRBJ1-2,TRBV6-5,.,.,TGTGCCAGCAGCAAACAGGGAAACTATGGCTACACCTTC,CASSKQGNYGYTF
TRBJ2-3,TRBV5-1,.,.,TGCGCCAGCAGAGCTGACACAGATACGCAGTATTTT,CASRADTDTQYF
TRBJ1-2,TRBV19,.,.,TGTGCCAGTAGTATAGATCTACAGGGATTCTATGGCTACACCTTC,CASSIDLQGFYGYTF
TRBJ1-5,TRBV10-2,.,.,TGCGCCAGCAGGGGTGGCGGGGGTGGGCCCCAGCATTTT,CASRGGGGGPQHF
TRBJ1-4,TRBV4-1,TRBD1,.,TGCGCCAGCAGCCAAGAGGACAGGGTGTTTGAAAAACTGTTTTTT,CASSQEDRVFEKLFF